Reported below is one TCR beta chain. Antigen specificity is unknown. This entry is derived from a study of T cell responses to AZD1222 COVID-19 vaccine. Study-level points and caveats: Donors skewed white British and female; clonal diversity was possibly underestimated. Unmutated variant regions are reportedly the target of nearly half of TCRs that are spike-specific.

Clones were read by immunoSEQ multiplex PCR, and TCRdb kept only the in-frame ones, dropping some. The repertoire holds fewer than 120,000 clones, about 90% seen once, with about 3.3% in the top ten. Sequenced material: peripheral blood, taken on day 0 of AZD1222 vaccination. This clonotype was obtained from an adult in good health.

The CDR3 spells CASSSQTEKGDEKLFF. Here the CDR3 DNA reads TGTGCCAGCAGCTCACAGACAGAAAAGGGTGATGAAAAACTGTTTTTT. The gene calls are TRBV5-4 and TRBJ1-4, with D possibly being TRBD1 (5 bases). Germline CDR1 reads SGHNT; CDR2 reads YYREEE (reference sequence). Trimming took 3 bases from V and 6 from J, leaving 18 bases between them. This CDR3 spans 16 amino acids.